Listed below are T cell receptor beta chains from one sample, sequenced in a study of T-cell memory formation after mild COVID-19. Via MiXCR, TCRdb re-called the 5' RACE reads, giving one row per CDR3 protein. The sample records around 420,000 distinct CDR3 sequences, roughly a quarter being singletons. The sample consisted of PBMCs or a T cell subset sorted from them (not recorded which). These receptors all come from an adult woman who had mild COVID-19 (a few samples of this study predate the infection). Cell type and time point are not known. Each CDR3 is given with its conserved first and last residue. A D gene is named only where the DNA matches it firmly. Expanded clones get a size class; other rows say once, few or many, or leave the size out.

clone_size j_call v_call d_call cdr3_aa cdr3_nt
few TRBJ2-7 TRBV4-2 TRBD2 CASSQDLRTSDYEQYF TGTGCCAGCAGCCAAGATCTGAGGACTAGCGACTACGAGCAGTACTTC
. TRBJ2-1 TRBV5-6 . CASTLRGLNNEQFF TGTGCCAGCACCTTGCGAGGGCTCAACAATGAGCAGTTCTTC
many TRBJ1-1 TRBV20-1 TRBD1 CSAQDGTGGTEAFF TGCAGTGCTCAAGATGGGACAGGGGGCACTGAAGCTTTCTTT
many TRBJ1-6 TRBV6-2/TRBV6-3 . CASSERGLWRAFYNSPLHF TGTGCCAGCAGTGAGAGGGGACTTTGGAGGGCATTCTATAATTCACCCCTCCACTTT
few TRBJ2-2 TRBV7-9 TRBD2 CASSGTGLAGNTGELFF TGTGCCAGCAGCGGAACTGGACTAGCGGGAAACACCGGGGAGCTGTTTTTT
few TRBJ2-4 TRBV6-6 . CASRPRPPGNIQYF TGTGCCAGCAGACCCCGTCCTCCGGGGAACATTCAGTACTTC
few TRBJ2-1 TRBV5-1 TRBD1 CASSLDLDRAYNEQFF TGCGCCAGCAGCTTGGACCTGGACAGGGCCTACAATGAGCAGTTCTTC
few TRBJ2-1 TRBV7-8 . CASSSGTGTYNEQFF TGTGCCAGCAGCTCCGGGACGGGGACCTACAATGAGCAGTTCTTC
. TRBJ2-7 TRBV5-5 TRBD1 CASSLQRQGGEQYF TGTGCCAGCAGCTTGCAGAGACAGGGGGGCGAGCAGTACTTC
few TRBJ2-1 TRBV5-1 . CASSLASYSYNEQFF TGCGCCAGCAGCTTGGCCAGTTACAGCTACAATGAGCAGTTCTTC
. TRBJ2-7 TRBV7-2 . CASSYRVSGTYEQYF TGTGCCAGCAGCTACCGGGTTAGCGGAACCTACGAGCAGTACTTC
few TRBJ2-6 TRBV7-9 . CASSSPKRVTGANVLTF TGTGCCAGCAGCTCCCCAAAGAGGGTAACTGGGGCCAACGTCCTGACTTTC
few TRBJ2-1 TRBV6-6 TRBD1 CASGSGTGGGNEQFF TGTGCCAGCGGCTCCGGGACAGGGGGTGGCAATGAGCAGTTCTTC
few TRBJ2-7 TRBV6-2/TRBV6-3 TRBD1 CASSPDRDGFEQYF TGTGCCAGCAGTCCGGACAGGGACGGGTTCGAGCAGTACTTC
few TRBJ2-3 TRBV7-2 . CASSWPSFEILGDTQYF TGTGCCAGCAGCTGGCCGAGTTTCGAGATATTAGGGGATACGCAGTATTTT
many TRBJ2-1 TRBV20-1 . CSASGHQDYNEQFF TGCAGTGCTAGTGGCCACCAAGACTACAATGAGCAGTTCTTC
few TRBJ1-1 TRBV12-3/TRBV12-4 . CASTWGTGTWNTEAFF TGTGCCAGCACCTGGGGCACAGGAACCTGGAACACTGAAGCTTTCTTT
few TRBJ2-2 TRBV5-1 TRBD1 CASSWDRPGELFF TGCGCCAGCAGCTGGGACAGACCCGGGGAGCTGTTTTTT